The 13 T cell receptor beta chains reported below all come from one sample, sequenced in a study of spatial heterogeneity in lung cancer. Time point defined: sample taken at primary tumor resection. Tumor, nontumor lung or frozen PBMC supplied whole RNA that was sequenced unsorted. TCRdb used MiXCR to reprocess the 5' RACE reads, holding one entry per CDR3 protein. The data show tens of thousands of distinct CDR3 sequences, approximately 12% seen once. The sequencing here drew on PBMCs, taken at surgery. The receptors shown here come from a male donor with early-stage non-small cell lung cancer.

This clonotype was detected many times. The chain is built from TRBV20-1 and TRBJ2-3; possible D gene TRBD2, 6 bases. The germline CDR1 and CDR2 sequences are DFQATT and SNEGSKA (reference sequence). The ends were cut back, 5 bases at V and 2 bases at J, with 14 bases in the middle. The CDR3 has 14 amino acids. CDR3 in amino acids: CSAQDYLATDTQYF. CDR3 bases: TGCAGTGCTCAGGACTATTTGGCCACAGATACGCAGTATTTT.

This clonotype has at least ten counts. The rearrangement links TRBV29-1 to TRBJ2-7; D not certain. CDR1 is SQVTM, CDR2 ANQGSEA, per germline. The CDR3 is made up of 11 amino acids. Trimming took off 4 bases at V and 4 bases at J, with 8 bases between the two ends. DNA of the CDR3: TGCAGCGTTGTAGTGCGGTACGAGCAGTACTTC. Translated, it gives CSVVVRYEQYF.

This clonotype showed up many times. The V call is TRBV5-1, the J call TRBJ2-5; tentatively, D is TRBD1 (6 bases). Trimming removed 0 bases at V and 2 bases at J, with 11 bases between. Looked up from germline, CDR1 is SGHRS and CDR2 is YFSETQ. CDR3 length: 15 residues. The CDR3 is CASSLEGTTQETQYF. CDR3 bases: TGCGCCAGCAGCTTGGAGGGGACAACACAAGAGACCCAGTACTTC.

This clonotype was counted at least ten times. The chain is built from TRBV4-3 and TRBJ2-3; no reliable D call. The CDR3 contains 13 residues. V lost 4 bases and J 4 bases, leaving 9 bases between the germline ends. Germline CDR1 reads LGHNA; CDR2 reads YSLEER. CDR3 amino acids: CASSRQEADTQYF. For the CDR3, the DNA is TGCGCCAGCAGCCGACAAGAGGCAGATACGCAGTATTTT.

CDR3 protein: CSARDLARGPWYF. DNA for the CDR3: TGCAGTGCTAGAGATCTGGCGAGGGGCCCCTGGTATTTT. The V gene is TRBV20-1, the J gene TRBJ2-3; either TRBD1 or TRBD2 may fit D (5 bases each). Trimming shortened V by 0 bases and J by 14 bases, and 18 bases separated the two germline ends. Germline CDR1 DFQATT, CDR2 SNEGSKA (reference sequence). CDR3 length equals 13 residues.

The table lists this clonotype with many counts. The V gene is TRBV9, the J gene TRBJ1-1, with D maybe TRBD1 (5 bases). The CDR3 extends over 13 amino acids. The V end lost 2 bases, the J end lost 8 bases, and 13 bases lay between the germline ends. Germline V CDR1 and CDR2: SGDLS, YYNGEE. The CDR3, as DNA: TGTGCCAGCAGCGTCATTACACAGGTGGAAGCTTTCTTT. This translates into CASSVITQVEAFF.

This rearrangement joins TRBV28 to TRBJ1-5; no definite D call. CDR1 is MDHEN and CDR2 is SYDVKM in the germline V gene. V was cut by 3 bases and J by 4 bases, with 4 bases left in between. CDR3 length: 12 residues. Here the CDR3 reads CASSFTNQPQHF. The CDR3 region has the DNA TGTGCCAGCAGTTTTACTAATCAGCCCCAGCATTTT.

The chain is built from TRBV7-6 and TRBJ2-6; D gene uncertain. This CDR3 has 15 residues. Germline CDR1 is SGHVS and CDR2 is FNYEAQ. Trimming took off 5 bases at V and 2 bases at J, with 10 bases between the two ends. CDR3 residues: CASSTPSTGANVLTF. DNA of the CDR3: TGTGCCAGCAGCACCCCTAGTACTGGGGCCAACGTCCTGACTTTC.

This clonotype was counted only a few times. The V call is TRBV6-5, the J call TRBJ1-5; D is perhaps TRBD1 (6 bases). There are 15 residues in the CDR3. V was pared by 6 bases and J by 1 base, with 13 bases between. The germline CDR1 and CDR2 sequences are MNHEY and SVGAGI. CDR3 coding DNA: TGTGCCAGCAGACCCCCAGGGGCGAGCAATCAGCCCCAGCATTTT. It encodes CASRPPGASNQPQHF.

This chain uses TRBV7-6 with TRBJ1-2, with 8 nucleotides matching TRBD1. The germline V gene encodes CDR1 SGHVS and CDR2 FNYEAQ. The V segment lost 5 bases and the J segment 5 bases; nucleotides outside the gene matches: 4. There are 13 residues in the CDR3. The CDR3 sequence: CASSPGQAYGYTF. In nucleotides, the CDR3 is TGTGCCAGCAGCCCGGGACAGGCTTATGGCTACACCTTC.

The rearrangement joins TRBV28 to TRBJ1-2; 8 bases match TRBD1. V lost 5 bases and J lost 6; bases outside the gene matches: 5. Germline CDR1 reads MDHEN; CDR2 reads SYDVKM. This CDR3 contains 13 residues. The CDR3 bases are TGTGCCAGCAGTGCCCCACAGGGGGATGGCTACACCTTC. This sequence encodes CASSAPQGDGYTF.

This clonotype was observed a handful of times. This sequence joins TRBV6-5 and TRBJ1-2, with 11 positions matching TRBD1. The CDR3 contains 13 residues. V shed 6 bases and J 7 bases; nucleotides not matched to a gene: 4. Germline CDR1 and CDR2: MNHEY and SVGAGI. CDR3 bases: TGTGCCAGCAGAGGACAGGGGGCTTTTGGCTACACCTTC. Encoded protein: CASRGQGAFGYTF.

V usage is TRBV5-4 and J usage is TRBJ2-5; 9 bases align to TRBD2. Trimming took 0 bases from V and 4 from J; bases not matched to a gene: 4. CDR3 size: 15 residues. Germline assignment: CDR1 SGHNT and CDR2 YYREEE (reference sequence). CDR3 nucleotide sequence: TGTGCCAGCAGCTTGGGCGGGAGGGCCGGAGAGACCCAGTACTTC. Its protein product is CASSLGGRAGETQYF.